The clone carrying this T cell receptor (beta chain) was picked up many times. TCRdb independently ran MiXCR on the PCR reads; one entry per CDR3 protein. This table has roughly 320,000 distinct CDR3 sequences, roughly a quarter appearing once. The data originate from a study of molecular identifiers for immune sequencing clone quantification. The CDR3 is 14 residues long. The germline CDR1 and CDR2 sequences are SGHTA and FQGNSA. Trimming removed 1 base at V and 9 bases at J, with 13 bases between. The TCR comes from a human donor in good health. Some libraries in this study had Jurkat cell RNA spiked in. The sequencing input was naive CD8+ T cells from blood, with Jurkat cell RNA spiked in. The subset: FACS-sorted CD8+CD4-CCR7+CD45RA+ naive T cells. The gene calls are TRBV7-2 and TRBJ2-1; D unresolved. As DNA, the CDR3 is TGTGCCAGCAGCTTAGGGCTAGTCCCTGGTGAGCAGTTCTTC. Protein: CASSLGLVPGEQFF.